Listed below are T cell receptor beta chains from one sample, sequenced in a study of cytomegalovirus exposure and HLA in healthy donors. Libraries were prepared by immunoSEQ multiplex PCR; TCRdb keeps only in-frame clonotypes and omits some of them. This table has more than 65,000 clones, about 96% appearing once. Sequencing input: PBMCs. The receptors here all came from a woman aged 18-35 years in good health and CMV-seronegative. The CDR3 runs from the conserved cysteine through the conserved F or W. Fields, in order: J gene, clone size, D gene, V gene, CDR3 DNA, CDR3 protein. A D gene is named only where the DNA matches it firmly. Clone size is shown for a subset of rows, as once, few, many or a class of expanded clone.

j_gene: TRBJ1-1
abundance: .
d_gene: .
v_gene: TRBV10-1
CDR3nt: TGCGCCAGCAGTGATGTCAGGGATGGAACTGAAGCTTTCTTT
CDR3aa: CASSDVRDGTEAFF

j_gene: TRBJ2-2
abundance: .
d_gene: .
v_gene: TRBV15
CDR3nt: TGTGCCACCAGCAGAGACCCCCGGGAGCCGATTACGAACACCGGGGAGCTGTTTTTT
CDR3aa: CATSRDPREPITNTGELFF

j_gene: TRBJ2-5
abundance: .
d_gene: TRBD2
v_gene: TRBV19
CDR3nt: TGTGCCAGTAGAGGGGTAGCGGGAGGCCAAGAGACCCAGTACTTC
CDR3aa: CASRGVAGGQETQYF

j_gene: TRBJ1-1
abundance: .
d_gene: .
v_gene: TRBV29-1
CDR3nt: TGCAGCGTTGCAGGTTGGCGTACTGAAGCTTTCTTT
CDR3aa: CSVAGWRTEAFF

j_gene: TRBJ2-3
abundance: .
d_gene: .
v_gene: TRBV11-2
CDR3nt: TGTGCCAGCAGCCGGATCGGGACTGTCGGTCGAACAGATACGCAGTATTTT
CDR3aa: CASSRIGTVGRTDTQYF

j_gene: TRBJ2-5
abundance: .
d_gene: TRBD2
v_gene: TRBV5-1
CDR3nt: TGCGCCAGCAGCTCCCCAGGTGAGCGGGAGGCTTCGGAGACCCAGTACTTC
CDR3aa: CASSSPGEREASETQYF

j_gene: TRBJ2-7
abundance: once
d_gene: TRBD1
v_gene: TRBV27
CDR3nt: TGTGCCAGCAGCCAGGACAGGGTACAAACCTACGAGCAGTACTTC
CDR3aa: CASSQDRVQTYEQYF

j_gene: TRBJ1-2
abundance: .
d_gene: .
v_gene: TRBV5-1
CDR3nt: TGCGCCAGCTACGAGGGAGGGGTTGCTAACTATGGCTACACCTTC
CDR3aa: CASYEGGVANYGYTF

j_gene: TRBJ2-3
abundance: .
d_gene: .
v_gene: TRBV29-1
CDR3nt: TGCAGCCCTGGTGGGGGGGCGTCAGATACGCAGTATTTT
CDR3aa: CSPGGGASDTQYF

j_gene: TRBJ1-1
abundance: .
d_gene: .
v_gene: TRBV11-3
CDR3nt: TGTGCCAGCAGCCAAGAGGCCGGGACTGAAGCTTTCTTT
CDR3aa: CASSQEAGTEAFF

j_gene: TRBJ2-7
abundance: few
d_gene: TRBD2
v_gene: TRBV2
CDR3nt: TGTGCCAGCAAGCGGGAATTCGAGCAGTACTTC
CDR3aa: CASKREFEQYF

j_gene: TRBJ1-1
abundance: .
d_gene: TRBD1
v_gene: TRBV19
CDR3nt: TGTGCCAGTAGTATGGGTTCTGGACAGGCCGTCATGAACACTGAAGCTTTCTTT
CDR3aa: CASSMGSGQAVMNTEAFF

j_gene: TRBJ2-7
abundance: .
d_gene: TRBD1
v_gene: TRBV30
CDR3nt: TGTGCCTGGAGTGTCCAGGGGGCGCGTGAGCAGTACTTC
CDR3aa: CAWSVQGAREQYF

j_gene: TRBJ1-4
abundance: .
d_gene: .
v_gene: TRBV10-3
CDR3nt: TGTGCCATCAACTCTCCGGAGAATGAAAAACTGTTTTTT
CDR3aa: CAINSPENEKLFF

j_gene: TRBJ1-2
abundance: .
d_gene: .
v_gene: TRBV25-1
CDR3nt: TGTGCCAGCAGTGAATCGGGACACTCCTATGGCTACACCTTC
CDR3aa: CASSESGHSYGYTF

j_gene: TRBJ2-1
abundance: .
d_gene: TRBD2
v_gene: TRBV7-2
CDR3nt: TGTGCCAGCAGCTTAGGACGCTTCCCGGGACTAGCGGGATACAATGAGCAGTTCTTC
CDR3aa: CASSLGRFPGLAGYNEQFF

j_gene: TRBJ2-7
abundance: .
d_gene: .
v_gene: TRBV7-8
CDR3nt: TGTGCCAGCAGCTCCTTAGGGGTGGCCTACGAGCAGTACTTC
CDR3aa: CASSSLGVAYEQYF

j_gene: TRBJ2-7
abundance: .
d_gene: .
v_gene: TRBV9
CDR3nt: TGTGCCAGCAGCGCCTCGACAGCCTACGAGCAGTACTTC
CDR3aa: CASSASTAYEQYF

j_gene: TRBJ1-2
abundance: once
d_gene: .
v_gene: TRBV7-8
CDR3nt: TGTGCCAGCACCTCGTACGGGTCAGATAACCGCGACTATGGCTACACCTTC
CDR3aa: CASTSYGSDNRDYGYTF

j_gene: TRBJ2-7
abundance: .
d_gene: .
v_gene: TRBV19
CDR3nt: TGTGCCAGTAGTACTTTTGGCAGGACCTACGAGCAGTACTTC
CDR3aa: CASSTFGRTYEQYF

j_gene: TRBJ1-3
abundance: .
d_gene: .
v_gene: TRBV27
CDR3nt: TGTGCCAGCAGTTTTGGGCCAGGGCCTGGAAACACCATATATTTT
CDR3aa: CASSFGPGPGNTIYF

j_gene: TRBJ2-7
abundance: .
d_gene: TRBD2
v_gene: TRBV5-1
CDR3nt: TGCGCCAGCAGCTTGGGGAGCGGGATAGGGTTCTACGAGCAGTACTTC
CDR3aa: CASSLGSGIGFYEQYF

j_gene: TRBJ2-7
abundance: .
d_gene: .
v_gene: TRBV7-6
CDR3nt: TGTGCCAGCAGCCAGGCAAGGTCAGGGGAGCAGTACTTC
CDR3aa: CASSQARSGEQYF

j_gene: TRBJ2-3
abundance: .
d_gene: TRBD2
v_gene: TRBV4-2
CDR3nt: TGTGCCAGCAGCCTTCGGACTAGCGGGAGGGTTTTGGATACGCAGTATTTT
CDR3aa: CASSLRTSGRVLDTQYF

j_gene: TRBJ2-2
abundance: .
d_gene: .
v_gene: TRBV28
CDR3nt: TGTGCCAGCAGTTTCTTGACAGCCACCGGGGAGCTGTTTTTT
CDR3aa: CASSFLTATGELFF

j_gene: TRBJ1-1
abundance: .
d_gene: .
v_gene: TRBV27
CDR3nt: TGTGCCAGCAGTCGGGGGGGTGAAGCTTTCTTT
CDR3aa: CASSRGGEAFF

j_gene: TRBJ2-7
abundance: .
d_gene: TRBD2
v_gene: TRBV4-1
CDR3nt: TGCGCCAGCAGCCAGTTAGCGGGAGGGTCTTACGAGCAGTACTTC
CDR3aa: CASSQLAGGSYEQYF

j_gene: TRBJ2-7
abundance: .
d_gene: TRBD2
v_gene: TRBV4-1
CDR3nt: TGCGCCAGCAGCCGTCCGACTAGCGGAACCTACGAGCAGTACTTC
CDR3aa: CASSRPTSGTYEQYF

j_gene: TRBJ2-1
abundance: .
d_gene: TRBD1
v_gene: TRBV4-1
CDR3nt: TGCGCCAGCAGCCAAGAAGGGGGGACAGGGGGTAGGAGTGAGCAGTTCTTC
CDR3aa: CASSQEGGTGGRSEQFF

j_gene: TRBJ1-1
abundance: .
d_gene: .
v_gene: TRBV7-8
CDR3nt: TGTGCCAGCAGCCGGGTCTTAAGCGCAGGGGATACTGAAGCTTTCTTT
CDR3aa: CASSRVLSAGDTEAFF

j_gene: TRBJ2-7
abundance: .
d_gene: TRBD2
v_gene: TRBV7-2
CDR3nt: TGTGCCAGCAGAACCTTAGCGGGCCAACTTTCTTTGGCCCCCTACGAGCAGTACTTC
CDR3aa: CASRTLAGQLSLAPYEQYF

j_gene: TRBJ2-5
abundance: .
d_gene: .
v_gene: TRBV19
CDR3nt: TGTGCCAGTAAGGGGAGGGGGAGAGGGCAAGAGACCCAGTACTTC
CDR3aa: CASKGRGRGQETQYF

j_gene: TRBJ2-2
abundance: .
d_gene: TRBD1
v_gene: TRBV10-1
CDR3nt: TGCGCCAGCAGCGCTGTCGGGGACAGGGGGTCCGGGGAGCTGTTTTTT
CDR3aa: CASSAVGDRGSGELFF

j_gene: TRBJ1-2
abundance: .
d_gene: TRBD1
v_gene: TRBV25-1
CDR3nt: TGTGCCAGTTCCCCGGGACAGGGGTATGGCTACACCTTC
CDR3aa: CASSPGQGYGYTF

j_gene: TRBJ1-5
abundance: .
d_gene: .
v_gene: TRBV10-2
CDR3nt: TGCGCCAGCAGCCGGGGGGCATATCAGCCCCAGCATTTT
CDR3aa: CASSRGAYQPQHF

j_gene: TRBJ1-5
abundance: .
d_gene: .
v_gene: TRBV6-1
CDR3nt: TGTGCCAGCAGCTACGACAGGAGTGGATATCAGCCCCAGCATTTT
CDR3aa: CASSYDRSGYQPQHF

j_gene: TRBJ1-2
abundance: .
d_gene: .
v_gene: TRBV6-5
CDR3nt: TGTGCCAGCAGTTACACCGGGATTTTCTATGGCTACACCTTC
CDR3aa: CASSYTGIFYGYTF

j_gene: TRBJ2-2
abundance: .
d_gene: TRBD1
v_gene: TRBV6-5
CDR3nt: TGTGCCAGCAAAATGGGACAGGGGTTTTCCGGGGAGCTGTTTTTT
CDR3aa: CASKMGQGFSGELFF

j_gene: TRBJ2-1
abundance: .
d_gene: .
v_gene: TRBV2
CDR3nt: TGTGCCAGCAGTGAAGTGGGCAGATACAATGAGCAGTTCTTC
CDR3aa: CASSEVGRYNEQFF

j_gene: TRBJ1-1
abundance: .
d_gene: .
v_gene: TRBV7-8
CDR3nt: TGTGCCAGCAGCTTCCCGACAGGCGGCATGAACACTGAAGCTTTCTTT
CDR3aa: CASSFPTGGMNTEAFF